A selection of T cell receptor beta chains follows, all from one sample in a study of regulatory T cells in long-lasting Graves disease. TCRdb analysed the multiplex PCR reads with MiXCR anew, one entry per CDR3 protein. This table has fewer than 650,000 distinct CDR3 sequences, approximately 15% appearing once. The data were also submitted as part of a second study, on T cells in Graves' hyperthyroidism and ophthalmopathy.

Sequenced here: peripheral blood mononuclear cells (PBMCs), sampled at new diagnosis, from a patient treated with antithyroid drugs. The source of these receptors is a woman in her thirties with Graves disease. The CDR3 runs from the conserved cysteine through the conserved F or W. The order of the fields is clone size, D gene, V gene, J gene, CDR3 DNA, CDR3 protein. A D gene is named only where the DNA matches it firmly. Only part of the rows carry a size: once, few, many, or a class if the clone is expanded.

clone_size: many
d_call: TRBD1
v_call: TRBV27
j_call: TRBJ1-1
cdr3_nt: TGTGCCAGCAGACCCACAGGGGGCGCATTCCCGGCTTTCTTT
cdr3_aa: CASRPTGGAFPAFF

clone_size: many
d_call: TRBD2
v_call: TRBV27
j_call: TRBJ2-7
cdr3_nt: TGTGCCAGCAGCCAGATAGCGGGAGCATTCTACGAGCAGTACTTC
cdr3_aa: CASSQIAGAFYEQYF

clone_size: -
d_call: -
v_call: TRBV19
j_call: TRBJ1-6
cdr3_nt: TGTGCCAGTAAGGCAGAAACGACCTATAATTCACCCCTCCACTTT
cdr3_aa: CASKAETTYNSPLHF

clone_size: -
d_call: -
v_call: TRBV6-4
j_call: TRBJ1-1
cdr3_nt: TGTGCCAGCAGTACCGGCCGGGGGGAAGCTTTCTTT
cdr3_aa: CASSTGRGEAFF

clone_size: once
d_call: -
v_call: TRBV20-1
j_call: TRBJ2-5
cdr3_nt: TGCAGTGCTAGAAGGTGGGATAAAGAGACCCAGTACTTC
cdr3_aa: CSARRWDKETQYF

clone_size: many
d_call: -
v_call: TRBV6-2/TRBV6-3
j_call: TRBJ2-2
cdr3_nt: TGTGCCAGCAGTATTCGGGGGCACCTCACCGGGGAGCTGTTTTTT
cdr3_aa: CASSIRGHLTGELFF

clone_size: many
d_call: TRBD2
v_call: TRBV2
j_call: TRBJ2-2
cdr3_nt: TGTGCCAGCCAGCGCGGGAGAGACACCGGGGAGCTGTTTTTT
cdr3_aa: CASQRGRDTGELFF

clone_size: many
d_call: -
v_call: TRBV28
j_call: TRBJ2-1
cdr3_nt: TGTGCCAGCGCGTCATTGGGGGGATTCTCCTACAATGAGCAGTTCTTC
cdr3_aa: CASASLGGFSYNEQFF

clone_size: -
d_call: -
v_call: TRBV2
j_call: TRBJ2-2
cdr3_nt: TGTGCCAGCAGCCCTAACCCGGGGGAATTGGGCGGGGAGCTGTTTTTT
cdr3_aa: CASSPNPGELGGELFF

clone_size: many
d_call: -
v_call: TRBV11-2
j_call: TRBJ2-7
cdr3_nt: TGTGCCAGCAGCGGACTCCGGGAGCGACGGGAGCAGTACTTC
cdr3_aa: CASSGLRERREQYF

clone_size: -
d_call: TRBD2
v_call: TRBV20-1
j_call: TRBJ2-5
cdr3_nt: TGCAGTGCTAGAACGGGAGGGGGAGAGACCCAGTACTTC
cdr3_aa: CSARTGGGETQYF

clone_size: -
d_call: TRBD1
v_call: TRBV18
j_call: TRBJ1-5
cdr3_nt: TGTGCCAGCTCACCTGCACAGGGGGCAAGCAATCAGCCCCAGCATTTT
cdr3_aa: CASSPAQGASNQPQHF

clone_size: many
d_call: -
v_call: TRBV20-1
j_call: TRBJ1-5
cdr3_nt: TGCAGTGCTAGTTTGGTCAGTAGCAATCAGCCCCAGCATTTT
cdr3_aa: CSASLVSSNQPQHF

clone_size: -
d_call: -
v_call: TRBV7-2
j_call: TRBJ2-7
cdr3_nt: TGTGCCAGCAGCTCGACACTGACTCCCTATTACGAGCAGTACTTC
cdr3_aa: CASSSTLTPYYEQYF

clone_size: many
d_call: -
v_call: TRBV20-1
j_call: TRBJ2-7
cdr3_nt: TGCAGTGCTAACCCCCAGGGGCCTGGCGAGCAGTACTTC
cdr3_aa: CSANPQGPGEQYF

clone_size: -
d_call: -
v_call: TRBV19
j_call: TRBJ2-1
cdr3_nt: TGTGCCAGTAGTATTGGAACATGGGGGTTCAATGAGCAGTTCTTC
cdr3_aa: CASSIGTWGFNEQFF

clone_size: few
d_call: TRBD2
v_call: TRBV20-1
j_call: TRBJ2-2
cdr3_nt: TGCAGTGCTAGAGACCCGACTAGCCAAACCGGGGAGCTGTTTTTT
cdr3_aa: CSARDPTSQTGELFF

clone_size: many
d_call: -
v_call: TRBV11-2
j_call: TRBJ2-7
cdr3_nt: TGTGCCAGCAGCTCTTTGTGGGGGCTCCACGAGCAGTACTTC
cdr3_aa: CASSSLWGLHEQYF

clone_size: -
d_call: -
v_call: TRBV6-6
j_call: TRBJ1-1
cdr3_nt: TGTGCCAGCAGTTACTCGTTGGGCGCTGAAGCTTTCTTT
cdr3_aa: CASSYSLGAEAFF

clone_size: many
d_call: -
v_call: TRBV7-9
j_call: TRBJ2-3
cdr3_nt: TGTGCCAGCAGCACATGGAGGGCCGCCGGCACAGATACGCAGTATTTT
cdr3_aa: CASSTWRAAGTDTQYF

clone_size: -
d_call: -
v_call: TRBV27
j_call: TRBJ2-3
cdr3_nt: TGTGCCAGCAGTTTCCTCTCCACAGGTCCGGGTGATACGCAGTATTTT
cdr3_aa: CASSFLSTGPGDTQYF

clone_size: -
d_call: -
v_call: TRBV7-9
j_call: TRBJ2-7
cdr3_nt: TGTGCCAGTTCTTCGGACAGTCGGCCCGAGCAGTACTTC
cdr3_aa: CASSSDSRPEQYF

clone_size: few
d_call: -
v_call: TRBV30
j_call: TRBJ2-5
cdr3_nt: TGTGCCTGGAGTGTCCCTTCGCCGACCCAGTACTTC
cdr3_aa: CAWSVPSPTQYF

clone_size: many
d_call: TRBD1
v_call: TRBV20-1
j_call: TRBJ1-6
cdr3_nt: TGCAGTGCTAGAGGTGCCGGGACAGGGAATTCACCCCTCCACTTT
cdr3_aa: CSARGAGTGNSPLHF

clone_size: many
d_call: -
v_call: TRBV24-1
j_call: TRBJ1-1
cdr3_nt: TGTGCCACCAGTGACCCGGGACGGAGAATAGGGGCTTTCTTT
cdr3_aa: CATSDPGRRIGAFF

clone_size: many
d_call: TRBD1
v_call: TRBV28
j_call: TRBJ1-2
cdr3_nt: TGTGCCTGCCATGGCCGGGACAGGTATGGCTACACCTTC
cdr3_aa: CACHGRDRYGYTF

clone_size: many
d_call: -
v_call: TRBV12-3/TRBV12-4
j_call: TRBJ2-2
cdr3_nt: TGTGCCAGCACCCCGAGGGGCAGGGGTTCGGCCGGGGAGCTGTTTTTT
cdr3_aa: CASTPRGRGSAGELFF

clone_size: -
d_call: -
v_call: TRBV4-2
j_call: TRBJ1-2
cdr3_nt: TGTGCCAGCAGCGAGACAGCGGCCTATGGCTACACCTTC
cdr3_aa: CASSETAAYGYTF

clone_size: many
d_call: -
v_call: TRBV2
j_call: TRBJ2-2
cdr3_nt: TGTGCCAGCAGTGAATTGGTGGGCGGGGAGCTGTTTTTT
cdr3_aa: CASSELVGGELFF

clone_size: few
d_call: -
v_call: TRBV24-1
j_call: TRBJ2-3
cdr3_nt: TGTGCCACCAGTGATTTAGGCACGGGGGTTAGAGATACGCAGTATTTT
cdr3_aa: CATSDLGTGVRDTQYF

clone_size: many
d_call: TRBD1
v_call: TRBV5-1
j_call: TRBJ2-3
cdr3_nt: TGCGCCAGCAGTTTTACGACAGGGGGTATGACAGATACGCAGTATTTT
cdr3_aa: CASSFTTGGMTDTQYF

clone_size: -
d_call: -
v_call: TRBV5-1
j_call: TRBJ2-7
cdr3_nt: TGTGCCAGCAGCTTGGAGGGACAGCAGACCTACGAGCAGTACTTC
cdr3_aa: CASSLEGQQTYEQYF

clone_size: few
d_call: TRBD2
v_call: TRBV6-5
j_call: TRBJ2-2
cdr3_nt: TGTGCCAGCAGTTACTTCCCGGGAGGGCCTTTCGGGGAGCTGTTTTTT
cdr3_aa: CASSYFPGGPFGELFF

clone_size: -
d_call: TRBD2
v_call: TRBV20-1
j_call: TRBJ2-1
cdr3_nt: TGCAGTGCTAGTAGCCGCCCTTCGACCAGTAGCGGGAGGATAACCAATGAGCAGTTCTTC
cdr3_aa: CSASSRPSTSSGRITNEQFF

clone_size: many
d_call: -
v_call: TRBV20-1
j_call: TRBJ2-5
cdr3_nt: TGCAGTGCTAGAGAAACAGGCCCTAAAGAGACCCAGTACTTC
cdr3_aa: CSARETGPKETQYF

clone_size: -
d_call: TRBD1
v_call: TRBV24-1
j_call: TRBJ2-7
cdr3_nt: TGTGCCACCAGTGATTCCGGGACAGGGTATTACGAGCAGTACTTC
cdr3_aa: CATSDSGTGYYEQYF

clone_size: -
d_call: TRBD1
v_call: TRBV27
j_call: TRBJ1-1
cdr3_nt: TGTGCCAGCAGTCACAGGGGTTTTAACACTGAAGCTTTCTTT
cdr3_aa: CASSHRGFNTEAFF

clone_size: many
d_call: -
v_call: TRBV6-1
j_call: TRBJ1-1
cdr3_nt: TGTGCCAGCAGTGACAGGATGAACACTGAAGCTTTCTTT
cdr3_aa: CASSDRMNTEAFF

clone_size: many
d_call: -
v_call: TRBV28
j_call: TRBJ2-1
cdr3_nt: TGTGCCAGCAGTTCGGGCGGAGATCGTCTCAATGAGCAGTTCTTC
cdr3_aa: CASSSGGDRLNEQFF

clone_size: -
d_call: -
v_call: TRBV30
j_call: TRBJ1-1
cdr3_nt: TGTGCCTGGAAAAAACAGGTCTCGAACACTGAAGCTTTCTTT
cdr3_aa: CAWKKQVSNTEAFF

clone_size: many
d_call: -
v_call: TRBV12-3/TRBV12-4
j_call: TRBJ1-1
cdr3_nt: TGTGCCAGCATCCCGTTCTGGGGTGTTATGGTGGCTTTCTTT
cdr3_aa: CASIPFWGVMVAFF

clone_size: few
d_call: -
v_call: TRBV19
j_call: TRBJ2-1
cdr3_nt: TGTGCCAGTAGTATAGCCCAGGGGGGGAGGGCCCTCAATGAGCAGTTCTTC
cdr3_aa: CASSIAQGGRALNEQFF

clone_size: few
d_call: -
v_call: TRBV6-1
j_call: TRBJ2-1
cdr3_nt: TGTGCCAGCAAACCCCCTTCACTCCTAACGGGAGTTAGGGGGGGCAATGAGCAGTTCTTC
cdr3_aa: CASKPPSLLTGVRGGNEQFF

clone_size: many
d_call: TRBD1
v_call: TRBV4-1
j_call: TRBJ1-4
cdr3_nt: TGCGCCAGCAGCCCGGGAAGGGGACAGGACTTCGGTGAAAAACTGTTTTTT
cdr3_aa: CASSPGRGQDFGEKLFF

clone_size: few
d_call: -
v_call: TRBV14
j_call: TRBJ2-3
cdr3_nt: TGTGCCAGCAGCCAAATGGGGGGTACGCAGTATTTT
cdr3_aa: CASSQMGGTQYF

clone_size: many
d_call: -
v_call: TRBV11-2
j_call: TRBJ2-3
cdr3_nt: TGTGCCAGCAGCTTAGATCCCGCTGTATATACGCAGTATTTT
cdr3_aa: CASSLDPAVYTQYF

clone_size: many
d_call: -
v_call: TRBV27
j_call: TRBJ1-5
cdr3_nt: TGTGCCAGCAGTTCGGTCCGGGATCAGCCCCAGCATTTT
cdr3_aa: CASSSVRDQPQHF

clone_size: many
d_call: -
v_call: TRBV7-9
j_call: TRBJ1-5
cdr3_nt: TGTGCCAGCAGCTTAGTTGGTCAGCCCAATCAGCCCCAGCATTTT
cdr3_aa: CASSLVGQPNQPQHF

clone_size: many
d_call: -
v_call: TRBV11-2
j_call: TRBJ2-7
cdr3_nt: TGTGCCAGCAGCCTCGGACGGCTAAGGTACGAGCAGTACTTC
cdr3_aa: CASSLGRLRYEQYF

clone_size: once
d_call: -
v_call: TRBV18
j_call: TRBJ1-1
cdr3_nt: TGTGCCAGCTCACCCCCTCTCGGCGGCACTGAAGCTTTCTTT
cdr3_aa: CASSPPLGGTEAFF

clone_size: -
d_call: TRBD2
v_call: TRBV10-3
j_call: TRBJ2-7
cdr3_nt: TGTGCCATCAGCAGGACTAGCGGCTCCTCCTACGAGCAGTACTTC
cdr3_aa: CAISRTSGSSYEQYF

clone_size: -
d_call: -
v_call: TRBV30
j_call: TRBJ2-3
cdr3_nt: TGTGCCTGGGGGTTATCTGCAGATACGCAGTATTTT
cdr3_aa: CAWGLSADTQYF

clone_size: -
d_call: -
v_call: TRBV5-1
j_call: TRBJ2-2
cdr3_nt: TGCGCCAGCAGCTTCTCCACACAGATGAACACCGGGGAGCTGTTTTTT
cdr3_aa: CASSFSTQMNTGELFF

clone_size: few
d_call: TRBD2
v_call: TRBV7-2
j_call: TRBJ2-7
cdr3_nt: TGTGCCAGCAGCTTGGGGATAGCGGGAGCTCAGGGGGAGCAGTACTTC
cdr3_aa: CASSLGIAGAQGEQYF

clone_size: -
d_call: -
v_call: TRBV5-5
j_call: TRBJ2-2
cdr3_nt: TGTGCCAGCAGCTTGTTCGATCTAGTTATCCGGCGGGGGCATCCCGGGGAGCTGTTTTTT
cdr3_aa: CASSLFDLVIRRGHPGELFF

clone_size: many
d_call: TRBD2
v_call: TRBV10-3
j_call: TRBJ2-1
cdr3_nt: TGTGCCATCAGCAAGACTAGCGGGAGTAACAATGAGCAGTTCTTC
cdr3_aa: CAISKTSGSNNEQFF

clone_size: many
d_call: -
v_call: TRBV6-2/TRBV6-3
j_call: TRBJ1-1
cdr3_nt: TGTGCCAGCAGGGCGGGGGTGACCGCGACTGAAGCTTTCTTT
cdr3_aa: CASRAGVTATEAFF